The clone carrying this T cell receptor beta chain was counted once. CDR1 and CDR2 from the germline V gene are PRHDT and FYEKMQ (reference sequence). Germline trimming cut 2 bases from V and 1 base from J; bases unmatched to any gene: 0. The CDR3 length is 15 residues. Repertoires were generated with immunoSEQ multiplex PCR, while TCRdb's copy carries only in-frame clones and drops some. The sample carries around 170,000 clones, roughly 80% recorded once. This sample was included in a study of blood T cell repertoires in COVID-19. The TCR sequence derives from a young man with active or convalescent COVID-19. The gene calls are TRBV13 and TRBJ2-2; the match to TRBD1 covers 8 bases. Sample: peripheral blood. The CDR3 here is CASSLTGGNTGELFF. The DNA for the CDR3 is TGTGCCAGCAGCTTAACAGGGGGGAACACCGGGGAGCTGTTTTTT.